These T cell receptor beta chains were read from a single sample in a study of blood T cell repertoires in COVID-19. Profiling relied on immunoSEQ multiplex PCR, and the TCRdb table lists in-frame clones only, not all of them. The sample yields around 250,000 clones, roughly 90% seen once. The sequenced sample consisted of PBMCs or T cells enriched from blood (not recorded which). These receptors originate from a man aged 35 to 55 who had been exposed to COVID-19. The CDR3 runs from the conserved cysteine through the conserved F or W. The order of the fields is J gene, V gene, clone size, D gene, CDR3 protein, CDR3 DNA. A D gene is named only where the DNA matches it firmly. Some rows mark clone size as missing; the rest say once, few, many or name a class of expanded clone.

>TRBJ1-2|TRBV10-1|.|.
CASSELEDPGANYGYTF
TGCGCCAGCAGTGAGTTAGAGGACCCGGGGGCTAACTATGGCTACACCTTC
>TRBJ2-5|TRBV7-2|.|TRBD2
CASSHLLAGRGETQYF
TGTGCCAGCAGCCACCTACTAGCGGGCCGTGGAGAGACCCAGTACTTC
>TRBJ1-4|TRBV27|.|.
CASFQATNEKLFF
TGTGCCAGCTTTCAGGCAACTAATGAAAAACTGTTTTTT
>TRBJ2-1|TRBV7-2|.|TRBD2
CASSLLAGRDEQFF
TGTGCCAGCAGCCTCCTGGCAGGGAGGGATGAGCAGTTCTTC
>TRBJ2-1|TRBV15|.|.
CATSRGVGEQFF
TGTGCCACCAGCAGAGGTGTCGGTGAGCAGTTCTTC
>TRBJ2-1|TRBV30|.|TRBD2
CACERGVGYNEQFF
TGTGCCTGCGAACGGGGGGTTGGCTACAATGAGCAGTTCTTC
>TRBJ2-5|TRBV28|.|TRBD1
CASSLGQVQETQYF
TGTGCCAGCAGTTTAGGACAGGTCCAAGAGACCCAGTACTTC
>TRBJ1-3|TRBV4-2|once|.
CASSQDPARAGGNTIYF
TGTGCCAGCAGCCAAGATCCGGCCAGGGCGGGGGGAAACACCATATATTTT
>TRBJ2-5|TRBV5-1|.|.
CASSSNIRRLSQETQYF
TGCGCCAGCAGCTCGAATATCAGACGACTAAGCCAAGAGACCCAGTACTTC
>TRBJ1-1|TRBV11-2|.|.
CASSVDEQGVLTEAFF
TGTGCCAGCAGCGTAGACGAACAGGGAGTCCTAACTGAAGCTTTCTTT
>TRBJ1-3|TRBV28|.|TRBD1
CASSLGGGGGNTIYF
TGTGCCAGCAGTTTAGGAGGGGGCGGTGGAAACACCATATATTTT
>TRBJ2-7|TRBV7-9|.|TRBD1
CASSLSGTGGSEQYF
TGTGCCAGCAGCTTATCCGGGACAGGGGGTTCCGAGCAGTACTTC
>TRBJ1-4|TRBV7-9|.|.
CASSIGAHNEKLFF
TGTGCCAGCAGCATTGGGGCTCATAATGAAAAACTGTTTTTT
>TRBJ1-4|TRBV9|.|TRBD1
CASSVGGTGGREKLFF
TGTGCCAGCAGCGTAGGGGGAACAGGGGGCCGAGAAAAACTGTTTTTT
>TRBJ1-1|TRBV14|.|.
CASRANRVTEAFF
TGTGCCAGCAGAGCTAACAGGGTCACTGAAGCTTTCTTT
>TRBJ2-5|TRBV5-4|.|TRBD2
CASSPRAGGFQETQYF
TGTGCCAGCAGCCCCCGAGCGGGAGGGTTCCAAGAGACCCAGTACTTC
>TRBJ2-7|TRBV11-2|.|TRBD2
CASSRTSDNPYEQYF
TGTGCCAGCAGCCGAACTAGCGATAACCCCTACGAGCAGTACTTC
>TRBJ1-2|TRBV7-6|.|TRBD1
CASSSPGTGYYGYTF
TGTGCCAGCAGCTCCCCCGGGACAGGGTACTATGGCTACACCTTC
>TRBJ1-1|TRBV6-5|.|.
CASSLKSETIEAFF
TGTGCCAGCAGCCTAAAGAGCGAGACCATTGAAGCTTTCTTT
>TRBJ2-4|TRBV4-1|.|TRBD1
CASSQIQGARNIQYF
TGCGCCAGCAGCCAGATACAGGGGGCGCGAAACATTCAGTACTTC
>TRBJ2-7|TRBV30|few|TRBD2
CAWSRGTNQYF
TGTGCCTGGAGCCGCGGGACTAATCAGTACTTC
>TRBJ2-5|TRBV5-1|.|TRBD2
CASSLSTSGTETQYF
TGCGCCAGCAGCTTGAGTACTAGCGGGACAGAGACCCAGTACTTC
>TRBJ2-5|TRBV29-1|.|TRBD2
CSVEVVQAGGHRQTQYF
TGCAGCGTTGAAGTAGTTCAAGCGGGAGGTCACCGACAGACCCAGTACTTC
>TRBJ2-7|TRBV6-5|.|.
CASRKRGYEQYF
TGTGCCAGCAGGAAGAGGGGGTACGAGCAGTACTTC
>TRBJ2-2|TRBV7-4|.|.
CASSRQGIGGAGELFF
TGTGCCAGCAGCCGACAGGGCATCGGAGGGGCCGGGGAGCTGTTTTTT
>TRBJ1-1|TRBV6-5|.|.
CASRGRNGGAFF
TGTGCCAGCAGAGGACGAAATGGAGGAGCTTTCTTT
>TRBJ1-2|TRBV7-9|once|.
CASSLGTADGYTF
TGTGCCAGCAGCTTAGGGACAGCTGATGGCTACACCTTC
>TRBJ2-7|TRBV19|.|.
CASRAGTLSSYEQYF
TGTGCCAGTAGAGCCGGTACGCTGAGCTCCTACGAGCAGTACTTC
>TRBJ1-1|TRBV5-4|few|.
CASSPDSQNTEAFF
TGTGCCAGCAGCCCGGACAGCCAGAACACTGAAGCTTTCTTT
>TRBJ2-1|TRBV19|once|TRBD2
CASSPGTSQFF
TGTGCCAGTAGTCCCGGGACTAGCCAGTTCTTC
>TRBJ2-1|TRBV6-5|.|.
CASSYSVREGYNEQFF
TGTGCCAGCAGTTACTCGGTCAGGGAAGGGTACAATGAGCAGTTCTTC
>TRBJ2-2|TRBV5-1|.|TRBD1
CASSSGTTRQGKDGELFF
TGCGCCAGCAGCTCTGGTACGACGAGACAGGGGAAAGACGGGGAGCTGTTTTTT
>TRBJ2-7|TRBV3-1/TRBV3-2|few|TRBD2
CASSTTSGSYEQYF
TGTGCCAGCAGCACGACTAGCGGGAGTTACGAGCAGTACTTC
>TRBJ1-2|TRBV6-5|.|TRBD1
CASSYSRQGYYGYTF
TGTGCCAGCAGTTACTCAAGACAGGGGTACTATGGCTACACCTTC
>TRBJ2-3|TRBV7-2|.|.
CASSWGRGTDTQYF
TGTGCCAGCAGCTGGGGGCGTGGCACAGATACGCAGTATTTT
>TRBJ2-3|TRBV27|.|.
CASTVYSSGASTDTQYF
TGTGCCAGCACAGTTTATAGCAGCGGAGCATCGACAGATACGCAGTATTTT
>TRBJ2-7|TRBV5-5|.|TRBD1
CASSPGTGGYEQYF
TGTGCCAGCAGTCCCGGGACAGGGGGCTACGAGCAGTACTTC
>TRBJ2-4|TRBV13|.|TRBD2
CASSPHGTRTENIQYF
TGTGCCAGCAGCCCCCACGGGACTAGAACCGAAAACATTCAGTACTTC
>TRBJ1-3|TRBV19|once|TRBD1
CASSRGQGFGNTIYF
TGTGCCAGTAGTAGGGGACAGGGTTTTGGAAACACCATATATTTT
>TRBJ2-3|TRBV9|.|TRBD2
CASSPRLAGAVADTQYF
TGTGCCAGCAGCCCTCGACTAGCGGGAGCTGTTGCAGATACGCAGTATTTT
>TRBJ1-2|TRBV28|.|TRBD1
CASSTLQGAHNYGYTF
TGTGCCAGCAGTACGTTACAGGGGGCACATAACTATGGCTACACCTTC
>TRBJ2-3|TRBV15|.|.
CATSTLTDTQYF
TGTGCCACCAGCACACTCACAGATACGCAGTATTTT
>TRBJ2-7|TRBV3-1/TRBV3-2|.|TRBD2
CASSQEGLSYEQYF
TGTGCCAGCAGCCAAGAGGGACTATCCTACGAGCAGTACTTC
>TRBJ2-2|TRBV27|once|.
CASSLSGGELFF
TGTGCCAGCAGTCTGAGTGGCGGGGAGCTGTTTTTT
>TRBJ2-7|TRBV19|once|.
CASSIAGFHYEQYF
TGTGCCAGTAGTATAGCAGGGTTCCACTACGAGCAGTACTTC
>TRBJ2-7|TRBV7-2|.|TRBD2
CASTLGSGSVYEQYF
TGTGCCAGCACCCTGGGTAGCGGGAGTGTCTACGAGCAGTACTTC
>TRBJ1-2|TRBV19|.|.
CASLTVDGYTF
TGTGCCAGTCTGACAGTCGATGGCTACACCTTC
>TRBJ1-5|TRBV29-1|.|TRBD1
CSAIGQGNQPQHF
TGCAGCGCTATAGGACAGGGAAATCAGCCCCAGCATTTT
>TRBJ1-2|TRBV11-3|once|.
CASSSLTGFHGYTF
TGTGCCAGCAGCTCACTCACAGGCTTCCATGGCTACACCTTC
>TRBJ2-7|TRBV10-3|.|.
CAISEVGTPYEQYF
TGTGCCATCAGTGAAGTTGGGACACCTTACGAGCAGTACTTC
>TRBJ1-5|TRBV10-3|.|.
CAISESEGQPQHF
TGTGCCATCAGTGAGTCGGAGGGTCAGCCCCAGCATTTT
>TRBJ1-3|TRBV9|.|TRBD1
CASSVGGRRGRLGNTIYF
TGTGCCAGCAGCGTAGGTGGCCGCAGGGGGCGACTTGGAAACACCATATATTTT
>TRBJ2-5|TRBV3-1/TRBV3-2|.|.
CASSQGDSREETQYF
TGTGCCAGCAGCCAAGGGGACTCGCGGGAAGAGACCCAGTACTTC